One and the same sample provided the 14 T cell receptor beta chains below, sequenced in a study of T cell responses to AZD1222 COVID-19 vaccine. Data came from immunoSEQ multiplex PCR; TCRdb stores just in-frame clones and leaves some out. Found here are 95,000 to 100,000 clones, less than 95% of them singletons; the top ten hold 1.3%. This specimen consisted of peripheral blood, obtained on day 0 of AZD1222 vaccination. These TCRs come from an adult in good health.

The chain is built from TRBV7-2 and TRBJ2-7; 9 positions match TRBD2. There are 14 residues in the CDR3. In germline, CDR1 is SGHTA, CDR2 FQGNSA. The V gene end was trimmed by 8 bases and the J gene end by 4 bases; junction bases not matched to a gene: 9. CDR3 nucleotide sequence: TGTGCCAGCGGGATAGCGGGGGTCTTTTACGAGCAGTACTTC. Amino acid sequence: CASGIAGVFYEQYF.

The chain uses TRBV24-1 and TRBJ1-2, with 8 nucleotides matching TRBD1. The CDR3 runs 15 residues. Germline loops: CDR1 KGHDR, CDR2 SFDVKD. V lost 4 bases to trimming and J lost 6 bases; unmatched junction nucleotides: 9. The CDR3 here is CATSDPWTGPHGYTF. The CDR3 nucleotides read TGTGCCACCAGTGACCCATGGACAGGGCCGCATGGCTACACCTTC.

V usage is TRBV4-2 and J usage is TRBJ2-1; the D gene is possibly TRBD2 (5 bases). Trimming left V 3 bases short and J 2 bases short, with 26 bases between. CDR3 length: 20 residues. Looked up from germline, CDR1 is LGHNA and CDR2 is YNFKEQ. CDR3 sequence (DNA): TGTGCCAGCAGCCAGAGAGTAAGAACAGAAACTAGAGACGCCTACAATGAGCAGTTCTTC. Translating gives CASSQRVRTETRDAYNEQFF.

V gene TRBV4-1 combines with J gene TRBJ2-7; 7 nucleotides agree with TRBD1. The trim removed 4 bases at V and 5 bases at J, leaving 8 bases unmatched. The CDR3 length is 14 residues. Germline V gives CDR1 MGHRA, CDR2 YSYEKL. The CDR3 DNA sequence: TGCGCCAGCAGCCGAAGACAGGGCCGCGACGAGCAGTACTTC. Translation gives CASSRRQGRDEQYF.

This clone was counted a few times. The chain employs TRBV3-1 (or the pseudogene TRBV3-2) and TRBJ1-2; D may be TRBD1 (5 bases). Germline CDR1 reads LGHDT; CDR2 reads YNNKEL (reference sequence). The CDR3 contains 11 residues. V lost 8 bases and J lost 4, with 8 bases in between. CDR3 region: CASWGGYGYTF. CDR3 bases: TGTGCCAGCTGGGGGGGCTATGGCTACACCTTC.

The chain carries TRBV5-1 and TRBJ2-3, with no clear D. Trimming removed 2 bases from V and 6 bases from J, with 10 bases in between. The CDR3 totals 13 residues. Germline CDR1 and CDR2: SGHRS and YFSETQ. CDR3 amino acids: CASSFGLLDTQYF. The CDR3 DNA is TGCGCCAGCAGCTTCGGTCTCTTGGATACGCAGTATTTT.

CDR3 DNA sequence: TGTGCCAGCTCCCCCGGGACAGGGGCTGATTGGGCTTTCTTT. Protein sequence: CASSPGTGADWAFF. The chain links TRBV18 to TRBJ1-1; TRBD1 aligns across 10 bases. V gave up 6 bases and J gave up 11 bases; unmatched junction bases: 12. The CDR3 covers 14 residues. Germline V CDR1 and CDR2: KGHSH, LQKENI.

Only one count was recorded for this clone. This sequence joins TRBV30 and TRBJ2-2, with a weak D call TRBD2 (5 bases). Deletions cut 1 base from V and 0 bases from J, with 9 bases between. This CDR3 spans 15 amino acids. The V gene's germline CDR1 is GTSNPN and CDR2 SVGIG (reference sequence). The CDR3 loop reads CAWSGGGANTGELFF. The CDR3 nucleotides read TGTGCCTGGAGTGGCGGAGGCGCGAACACCGGGGAGCTGTTTTTT.

The chain carries TRBV19 and TRBJ1-2; D not certain. Trimming cost V 3 bases and J 3 bases, with 5 bases left between them. Looked up from germline, CDR1 is LNHDA and CDR2 is SQIVND (reference sequence). The CDR3 is made up of 12 amino acids. The CDR3 spells CASSIRDYGYTF. Written as DNA, the CDR3 is TGTGCCAGTAGTATCCGGGACTATGGCTACACCTTC.

The gene calls are TRBV19 and TRBJ1-2; D is ambiguous. This CDR3 has 15 residues. V lost 8 bases, J lost 5 bases, and 21 bases lay in between. Germline loops: CDR1 LNHDA, CDR2 SQIVND (reference sequence). CDR3 loop: CASSDLPNNPYGYTF. In DNA, the CDR3 is TGTGCCAGTTCAGACCTACCGAATAACCCGTATGGCTACACCTTC.

The gene calls are TRBV7-9 and TRBJ1-5, with TRBD1 identical over 7 bases. The V and J ends lost 1 base and 2 bases, in that order; junction bases with no gene match: 5. Looked up from germline, CDR1 is SEHNR and CDR2 is FQNEAQ (reference sequence). This CDR3 contains 16 residues. Here the CDR3 reads CASSLVVGTGNQPQHF. The CDR3 nucleotides are TGTGCCAGCAGCTTAGTGGTTGGGACAGGCAATCAGCCCCAGCATTTT.

A remark on this clone: One end of the junction does not line up with germline, which may come from a read error. The chain carries TRBV20-1 and TRBJ1-2; D is undetermined. The CDR3 has 11 amino acids. Germline loops: CDR1 DFQATT, CDR2 SNEGSKA (reference sequence). CDR3 sequence (DNA): TGCAGTGCTATTATGTGGCCCCGCCATCTCTTC. Its protein is CSAIMWPRHLF.

This rearrangement joins TRBV19 to TRBJ1-1; 8 bases are shared with TRBD1. In germline, CDR1 is LNHDA, CDR2 SQIVND (reference sequence). The V and J ends lost 4 bases and 5 bases, in that order; junction bases with no gene match: 6. This CDR3 has 14 amino acids. The CDR3 reads CASSTDRVVTEAFF. In nucleotides, the CDR3 is TGTGCCAGTAGTACGGACAGGGTGGTGACTGAAGCTTTCTTT.

This clone was counted only a few times. The genes are TRBV9 and TRBJ1-3; the match to TRBD1 covers 7 bases. CDR1 is SGDLS and CDR2 is YYNGEE in the germline V gene. This CDR3 region has 15 residues. V was clipped by 4 bases and J by 10 bases; unmatched bases: 14. CDR3 loop: CASSSDPGGIRTIYF. The DNA of the CDR3 is TGTGCCAGCAGCTCCGACCCAGGGGGGATACGGACCATATATTTT.